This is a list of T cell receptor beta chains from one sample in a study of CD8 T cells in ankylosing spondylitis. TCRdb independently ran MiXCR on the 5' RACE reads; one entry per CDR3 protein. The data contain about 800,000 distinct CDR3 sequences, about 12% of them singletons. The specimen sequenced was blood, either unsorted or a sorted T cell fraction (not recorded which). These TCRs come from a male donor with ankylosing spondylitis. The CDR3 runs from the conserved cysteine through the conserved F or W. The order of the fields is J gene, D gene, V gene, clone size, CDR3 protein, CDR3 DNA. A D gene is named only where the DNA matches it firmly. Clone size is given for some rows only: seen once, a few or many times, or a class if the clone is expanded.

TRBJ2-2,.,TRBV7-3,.,CASSPWGNTGELFF,TGTGCCAGCAGCCCCTGGGGGAACACCGGGGAGCTGTTTTTT
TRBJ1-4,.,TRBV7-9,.,CASSLRQGVEEKLFF,TGTGCCAGCAGCTTAAGGCAGGGAGTCGAAGAAAAACTGTTTTTT
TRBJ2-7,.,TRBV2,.,CASSLAGIGSYEQYF,TGTGCCAGCAGTTTAGCCGGAATCGGGTCCTACGAGCAGTACTTC
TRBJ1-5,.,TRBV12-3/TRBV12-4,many,CASSLGSSGDSNQPQHF,TGTGCCAGCAGTTTGGGAAGTTCAGGGGATAGCAATCAGCCCCAGCATTTT
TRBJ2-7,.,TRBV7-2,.,CASSARLTADEQYF,TGTGCCAGCAGCGCACGACTGACAGCCGACGAGCAGTACTTC
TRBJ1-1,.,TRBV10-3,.,CAIRDTTRGLNTEAFF,TGTGCCATCAGAGATACCACCCGGGGCTTGAACACTGAAGCTTTCTTT
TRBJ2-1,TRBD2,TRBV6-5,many,CASSSLRLAGNYNEQFF,TGTGCCAGCAGTTCACTCCGACTAGCGGGGAATTACAATGAGCAGTTCTTC
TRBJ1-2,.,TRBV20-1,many,CSARAGTNYGYTF,TGCAGTGCTAGAGCAGGGACCAACTATGGCTACACCTTC
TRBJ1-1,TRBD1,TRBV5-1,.,CASSFRTGDSTEAFF,TGCGCCAGCAGCTTTAGGACAGGGGATAGCACTGAAGCTTTCTTT
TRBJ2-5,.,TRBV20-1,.,CSARDWRQTSYGTQYF,TGCAGTGCTAGAGATTGGCGGCAGACCAGTTACGGGACCCAGTACTTC
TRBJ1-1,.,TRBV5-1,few,CASSPVGIMNTEAFF,TGCGCCAGCTCCCCCGTTGGAATCATGAACACTGAAGCTTTCTTT
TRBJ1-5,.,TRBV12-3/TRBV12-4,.,CASSFQGGGINQPQHF,TGTGCCAGCAGTTTCCAGGGAGGAGGGATAAATCAGCCCCAGCATTTT
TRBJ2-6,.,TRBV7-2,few,CASSFVAAGLGVLTF,TGTGCCAGCAGCTTTGTGGCAGCCGGGTTAGGCGTCCTGACTTTC
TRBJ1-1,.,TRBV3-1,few,CASSPGTPEAYTEAFF,TGTGCCAGCAGCCCGGGCACCCCGGAGGCTTACACTGAAGCTTTCTTT
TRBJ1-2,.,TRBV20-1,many,CSARVRTYGYTF,TGCAGTGCTAGAGTCCGGACCTATGGCTACACCTTC
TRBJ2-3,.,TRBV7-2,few,CASSLAWGLYTDTQYF,TGTGCCAGCAGCTTAGCCTGGGGACTGTACACAGATACGCAGTATTTT
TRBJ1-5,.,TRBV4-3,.,CASSQDRFGQPQHF,TGCGCCAGCAGCCAAGACAGGTTCGGTCAGCCCCAGCATTTT
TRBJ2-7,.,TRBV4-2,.,CASSRQGGANYEQYF,TGTGCCAGCAGCCGCCAGGGTGGGGCAAACTACGAGCAGTACTTC
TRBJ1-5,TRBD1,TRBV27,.,CASSLTGFQPQHF,TGTGCCAGCAGTTTGACAGGGTTTCAGCCCCAGCATTTT
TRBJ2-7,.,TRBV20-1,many,CSPRGRSSYEQYF,TGCTCCCCCAGGGGACGGTCATCCTACGAGCAGTACTTC
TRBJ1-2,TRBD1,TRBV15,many,CATSRQTGGYGYTF,TGTGCCACCAGCAGACAGACAGGGGGCTATGGCTACACCTTC
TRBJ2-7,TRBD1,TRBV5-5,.,CASSLRTGWSEQYF,TGTGCCAGCAGCTTGAGGACAGGGTGGAGCGAGCAGTACTTC
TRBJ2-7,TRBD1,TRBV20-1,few,CSAPTGAKQYF,TGCAGTGCCCCTACAGGGGCTAAGCAGTACTTC
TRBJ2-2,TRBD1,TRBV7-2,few,CASSLRSRGLNTGELFF,TGTGCCAGCAGCTTGCGCTCCAGGGGGCTAAACACCGGGGAGCTGTTTTTT
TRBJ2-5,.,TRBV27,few,CASSLRRASQETQYF,TGTGCCAGCAGTTTAAGGAGGGCCTCCCAAGAGACCCAGTACTTC